The 17 T cell receptor beta chains below were found in one sample sequenced in a study of blood T cells in healthy people across ages. Through a sample-barcoded 5' primer and a J-beta primer mix, a second PCR was run for roughly 6 to 12 cycles. TCRdb redid the calling of the 5' RACE reads with MiXCR, one entry per CDR3 protein. Counted here are 1.5 million to 2 million distinct CDR3 sequences, about 50% occurring once; the ten biggest clones make up 2.1%. Sequences were obtained from blood. The receptors come from a woman aged 40 to 50 in good health.

This clonotype has at least ten counts. The chain recombines TRBV12-3 or TRBV12-4 with TRBJ2-3, with D unresolved. V lost 6 bases to trimming and J lost 1 base, with 8 bases between them. CDR3 length: 13 amino acids. The CDR3 coding sequence is TGTGCCAGCAGCTTATTTGGCACAGATACGCAGTATTTT. Encoded protein: CASSLFGTDTQYF.

The gene calls are TRBV27 and TRBJ2-7; tentatively, D is TRBD1 (6 bases). The J call may be in error: the DNA end matches TRBJ2-5 better. CDR3 length: 13 amino acids. Germline CDR1 is MNHEY and CDR2 is SMNVEV (reference sequence). The CDR3 region has the DNA TGTGCCAGCGGAGTGACAGGAGAAGAGACCCAGTACTTC. It translates to CASGVTGEETQYF.

This chain joins TRBV11-2 and TRBJ2-3; the match to TRBD2 covers 8 bases. The germline CDR1 and CDR2 sequences are SGHAT and FQNNGV. This CDR3 region has 21 residues. Trimming cost V 2 bases and J 7 bases; bases outside gene matches: 26. In DNA form, the CDR3 reads TGTGCCAGCAGCTTACGGTCTGGCGGGGGGCTACGCACAGGGTCGGGAAATACGCAGTATTTT. Amino acids: CASSLRSGGGLRTGSGNTQYF. Using reference TRBV11-2 and TRBJ2-3 for the parts outside the CDR3, the full variable domain is EAGVAQSPRYKIIEKRQSVAFWCNPISGHATLYWYQQILGQGPKLLIQFQNNGVVDDSQLPKDRFSAERLKGVDSTLKIQPAKLEDSAVYLCASSLRSGGGLRTGSGNTQYFGPGTRLTVL.

The V call is TRBV10-3, the J call TRBJ1-4; D possibly corresponds to TRBD1 (5 bases). The CDR3 sequence is 13 residues long. Looked up from germline, CDR1 is ENHRY and CDR2 is SYGVKD. V lost 8 bases to trimming and J lost 8 bases, with 15 bases between them. CDR3 nucleotides: TGTGCCATCGCAGGGACTCTGGAGGAAAAACTGTTTTTT. This translates into CAIAGTLEEKLFF.

The chain uses TRBV5-1 and TRBJ2-3, with 10 bases aligning to TRBD2. V was clipped by 4 bases and J by 4 bases; unmatched bases: 6. The germline V gene encodes CDR1 SGHRS and CDR2 YFSETQ. This CDR3 region has 15 residues. CDR3 sequence (DNA): TGCGCCAGCAGCACGTTAGCGGGGGGCTCAGATACGCAGTATTTT. Its protein product is CASSTLAGGSDTQYF. Full variable domain (rest looked up from reference TRBV5-1 and TRBJ2-3): KAGVTQTPRYLIKTRGQQVTLSCSPISGHRSVSWYQQTPGQGLQFLFEYFSETQRNKGNFPGRFSGRQFSNSRSEMNVSTLELGDSALYLCASSTLAGGSDTQYFGPGTRLTVL.

This clonotype showed up just a few times. V and J are TRBV7-2 and TRBJ2-1; D is unclear. The V gene lost 3 bases and the J gene lost 8 bases, with 8 bases spanning the gap. This CDR3 is built from 12 residues. Germline V lookup: CDR1 SGHTA, CDR2 FQGNSA. The chain's CDR3 is CASSFPRDEQFF. CDR3 sequence (DNA): TGTGCCAGCAGCTTCCCTAGAGATGAGCAGTTCTTC.

The chain carries TRBV15 and TRBJ1-4; D perhaps matches TRBD1 (6 bases). CDR1 is LNHNV and CDR2 is YYDKDF in the germline V gene (reference sequence). This CDR3 has 15 residues. The V and J ends lost 0 bases and 6 bases respectively, with 11 bases between them. The CDR3 loop reads CATSRERGYDEKLFF. CDR3 in DNA: TGTGCCACCAGCAGAGAGAGGGGGTACGATGAAAAACTGTTTTTT.

V gene TRBV5-1 combines with J gene TRBJ2-1; 9 bases map to TRBD1. The trim removed 4 bases at V and 8 bases at J, leaving 4 bases unmatched. The CDR3 is 13 residues long. CDR1 and CDR2 from the germline V gene are SGHRS and YFSETQ. Written as DNA, the CDR3 is TGCGCCAGCAGCGCCGACAGGGGGTATGAGCAGTTCTTC. This gives the protein CASSADRGYEQFF.

This chain links TRBV6-2 or TRBV6-3 with TRBJ2-7; 7 bases align to TRBD1. J lost 6 bases, V lost 2 bases, and 13 bases had no gene match. CDR3 length: 16 amino acids. Per the germline V gene, CDR1 is MNHEY and CDR2 is SVGEGT. CDR3 coding DNA: TGTGCCAGCAGTTACAGGCCAGGAGCAGGGGGTTTCGAGCAGTACTTC. Residues: CASSYRPGAGGFEQYF.

This chain uses TRBV20-1 with TRBJ2-5; D remains unclear. CDR3 length: 13 residues. The germline gives CDR1 DFQATT, CDR2 SNEGSKA (reference sequence). Deletions cut 6 bases from V and 0 bases from J, with 11 bases between. DNA of the CDR3: TGCAGTGCGGTCAGGAGTTACCAAGAGACCCAGTACTTC. Protein sequence: CSAVRSYQETQYF.

The V and J genes are TRBV6-5 and TRBJ2-7; the D gene is possibly TRBD2 (5 bases). CDR1 and CDR2 (germline): MNHEY, SVGAGI. This CDR3 spans 14 amino acids. V lost 6 bases to trimming and J lost 0 bases, with 12 bases between them. The CDR3 DNA is TGTGCCAGCAGACCCCGGGGTAGCTCCTACGAGCAGTACTTC. This translates into CASRPRGSSYEQYF.

This clonotype was counted only a few times. The CDR3 bases are TGCAGTGCTGGACTTATCTCCTACGAGCAGTACTTC. Residues: CSAGLISYEQYF. The chain employs TRBV20-1 and TRBJ2-7, with D perhaps matching TRBD2 (5 bases). CDR1 is DFQATT, CDR2 SNEGSKA, per germline (reference sequence). The CDR3 is 12 residues long. V lost 5 bases, J lost 0 bases, and 8 bases lay in between.

In this sample, this clonotype turned up a few times. The chain couples TRBV6-5 to TRBJ2-7, with 7 bases that match TRBD1. CDR1 and CDR2 (germline): MNHEY, SVGAGI. The CDR3 length is 13 residues. V shed 6 bases, J shed 7 bases, and the junction held 9 bases outside the gene matches. The CDR3 loop reads CASSPQGMGEQYF. In DNA, the CDR3 is TGTGCCAGCAGCCCACAGGGGATGGGGGAGCAGTACTTC.

The chain employs TRBV6-6 and TRBJ2-5; D not resolved. The V gene lost 6 bases and the J gene lost 1 base, with 18 bases spanning the gap. Germline V CDR1 and CDR2: MNHNY, SVGAGI (reference sequence). The CDR3 is made up of 16 amino acids. The CDR3 sequence is CASSPYSQPLQETQYF. CDR3 nucleotide sequence: TGTGCCAGCAGCCCTTACTCACAGCCCCTCCAAGAGACCCAGTACTTC.

This rearrangement joins TRBV7-2 to TRBJ2-1, with 9 bases identical to TRBD2. The CDR3 contains 15 residues. The V gene end was trimmed by 5 bases and the J gene end by 6 bases; junction bases not matched to a gene: 8. Germline CDR1 SGHTA, CDR2 FQGNSA. The CDR3 region is CASSKRTSVINEQFF. Here the CDR3 DNA reads TGTGCCAGCAGCAAGCGGACTAGCGTCATCAATGAGCAGTTCTTC.

This clonotype was seen at least ten times. The chain is built from TRBV10-3 and TRBJ2-7; a possible D gene is TRBD1 (5 bases). The CDR3 contains 13 residues. Germline V gene sequence: CDR1 ENHRY, CDR2 SYGVKD. Trimming shortened V by 10 bases and J by 2 bases, and 15 bases separated the two germline ends. The CDR3 here is CASCPTVAYEQYF. The DNA for the CDR3 is TGTGCCAGCTGTCCGACAGTTGCCTACGAGCAGTACTTC.

V gene TRBV29-1 combines with J gene TRBJ1-1; perhaps TRBD1 as D (5 bases). The CDR3 has 13 residues. Germline V gene sequence: CDR1 SQVTM, CDR2 ANQGSEA. V was clipped by 1 base and J by 5 bases, with 11 bases between them. The CDR3 DNA follows: TGCAGCGTTGAAGTGGGGGGTGAGACTGAAGCTTTCTTT. It yields the protein CSVEVGGETEAFF.